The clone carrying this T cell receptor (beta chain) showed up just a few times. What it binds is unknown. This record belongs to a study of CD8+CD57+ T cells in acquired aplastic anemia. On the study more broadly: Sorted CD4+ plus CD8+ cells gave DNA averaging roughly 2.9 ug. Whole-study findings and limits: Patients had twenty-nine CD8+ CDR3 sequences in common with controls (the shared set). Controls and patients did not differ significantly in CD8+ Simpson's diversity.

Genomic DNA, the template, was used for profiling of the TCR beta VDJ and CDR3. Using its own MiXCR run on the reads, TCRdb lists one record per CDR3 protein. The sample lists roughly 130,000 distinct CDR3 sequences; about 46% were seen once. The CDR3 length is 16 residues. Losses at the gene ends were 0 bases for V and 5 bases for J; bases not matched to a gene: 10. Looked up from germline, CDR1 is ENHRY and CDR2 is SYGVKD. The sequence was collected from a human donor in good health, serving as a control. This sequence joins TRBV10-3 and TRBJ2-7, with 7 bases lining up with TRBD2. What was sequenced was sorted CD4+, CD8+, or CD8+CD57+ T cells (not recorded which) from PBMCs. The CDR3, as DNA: TGTGCCATCAGTGAGTCGACATTAGCGGGTCCCGACGAGCAGTACTTC. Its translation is CAISESTLAGPDEQYF.